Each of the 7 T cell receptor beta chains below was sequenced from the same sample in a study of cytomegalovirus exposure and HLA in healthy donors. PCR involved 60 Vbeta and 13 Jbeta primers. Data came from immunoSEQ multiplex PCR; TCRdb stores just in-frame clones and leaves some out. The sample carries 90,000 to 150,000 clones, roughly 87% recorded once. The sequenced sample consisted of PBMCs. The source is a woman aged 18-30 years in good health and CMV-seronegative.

CDR3 loop: CASSLGLDTDTQYF. In DNA, the CDR3 is TGCGCCAGCAGCTTGGGACTAGACACAGATACGCAGTATTTT. The rearrangement joins TRBV5-1 to TRBJ2-3; weak D call: TRBD2 (6 bases). Trimming removed 0 bases from V and 2 bases from J, with 7 bases in between. This CDR3 spans 14 amino acids. Germline values: CDR1 SGHRS, CDR2 YFSETQ.

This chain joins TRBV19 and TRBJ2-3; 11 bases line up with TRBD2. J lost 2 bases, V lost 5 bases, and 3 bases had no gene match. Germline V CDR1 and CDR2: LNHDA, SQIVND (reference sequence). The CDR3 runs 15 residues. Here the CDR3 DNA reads TGTGCCAGTAGTTTGGGACTAGCGGCCACAGATACGCAGTATTTT. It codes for CASSLGLAATDTQYF.

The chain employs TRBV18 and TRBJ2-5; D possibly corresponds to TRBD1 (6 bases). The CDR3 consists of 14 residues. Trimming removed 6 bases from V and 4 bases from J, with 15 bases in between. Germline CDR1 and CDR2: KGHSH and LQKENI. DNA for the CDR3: TGTGCCAGCTCCCCCACAGGGAGTGTAGAGACCCAGTACTTC. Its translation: CASSPTGSVETQYF.

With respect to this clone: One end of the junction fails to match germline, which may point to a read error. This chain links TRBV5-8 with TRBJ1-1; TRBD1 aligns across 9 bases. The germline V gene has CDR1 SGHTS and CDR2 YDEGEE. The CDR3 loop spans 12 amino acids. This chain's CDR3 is CASSLWGQGGIF. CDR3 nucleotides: TGTGCCAGCAGCTTGTGGGGACAGGGAGGGATCTTT.

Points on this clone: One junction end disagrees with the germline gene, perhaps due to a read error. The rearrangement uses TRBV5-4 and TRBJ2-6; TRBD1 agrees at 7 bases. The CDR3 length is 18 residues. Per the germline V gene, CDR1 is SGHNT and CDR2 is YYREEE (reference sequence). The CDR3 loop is CASSSRDSMISGANGLTF. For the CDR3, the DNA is TGTGCCAGCAGCAGCCGGGACAGCATGATTTCTGGGGCCAACGGCCTGACTTTC.

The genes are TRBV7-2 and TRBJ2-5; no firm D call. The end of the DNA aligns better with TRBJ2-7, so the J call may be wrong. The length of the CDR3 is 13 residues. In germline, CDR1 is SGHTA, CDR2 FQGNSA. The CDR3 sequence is CACSSLRRNEQYF. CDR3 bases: TGTGCCTGCTCCAGCTTAAGGCGGAACGAGCAGTACTTC.

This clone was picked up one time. The CDR3, as DNA: TGTGCCAGCAACAAAGGGGGATTCGGCTATGGCTACACCTTC. This encodes CASNKGGFGYGYTF. The rearrangement uses TRBV6-5 and TRBJ1-2; D is perhaps TRBD1 (6 bases). Trimming took 7 bases from V and 4 from J, leaving 16 bases between them. CDR3 length: 14 residues. Germline loops: CDR1 MNHEY, CDR2 SVGAGI.